This paragraph covers one T cell receptor beta chain sequence. This clonotype has a single count. Its antigen remains undetermined. No base quality values were provided; no much bigger clone lies one nucleotide off. Just one read gives weak support. Library preparation was by PCR. Instrument used: Illumina HiSeq 2000. Starting from the raw public reads, TCRdb applied fastp trimming at Q25, assembled clones with MiXCR and retained in-frame beta chains. When rows share a CDR3 protein, they turn into one entry using the most common DNA and genes. This sample has some 11,000 distinct CDR3 sequences in its table, and around 50% of those were observed once. The ten largest clones capture about 42% of the sample. The V end loses 0 bases and the J end loses 6 bases, and a stretch of 15 bases separates them. From the cysteine through the phenylalanine, the CDR3 covers 16 amino acids. This entry keeps only the CDR3 DNA: 48 bases, framed from base 1. The germline V gene provides CDR1 MNHEY and CDR2 SVGEGT.

The data derive from a study of tumor-infiltrating lymphocytes in oesophageal squamous cell carcinoma (dated by TCRdb to about 2016). Recombination linked TRBV6-2 or TRBV6-3 to TRBJ1-5; perhaps TRBD1 is the D gene, with 5 bases matching. Sequencing was carried out using esophageal tumor tissue. This receptor was identified in a female donor with esophageal squamous cell carcinoma. For the CDR3, the sequence is CASSYSRGGRIQPQHF. The DNA reads as follows: TGTGCCAGCAGTTACTCGAGGGGCGGACGTATTCAGCCCCAGCATTTT.